This note documents a single TCR beta chain sequence. Some clones are missing from TCRdb's copy, which holds only in-frame ones; the method was immunoSEQ multiplex PCR. The sample lists approximately 190,000 clones, 84% occurring once. This entry comes from a study of blood T cell repertoires in COVID-19. At the level of the study: Samples of COVID-19 (acute and convalescent) were obtained from the United States, Italy and Spain.

Losses at the gene ends were 2 bases for V and 10 bases for J; bases not matched to a gene: 16. The V gene's germline CDR1 is SNHLY and CDR2 FYNNEI. The CDR3 is 18 amino acids. The sequencing sample was made of peripheral blood. V gene TRBV2 combines with J gene TRBJ2-1; 11 nucleotides line up with TRBD2. This receptor was taken from a human donor in a cohort sampled during active COVID-19. The CDR3 loop reads CASSERRLAGGTSREQFF. In nucleotides, the CDR3 is TGTGCCAGCAGTGAACGTCGGCTAGCGGGAGGAACTTCACGAGAGCAGTTCTTC.